The 8 T cell receptor beta chains below were found in one sample sequenced in a study of T cell responses to AZD1222 COVID-19 vaccine. Generated by immunoSEQ multiplex PCR, the TCRdb table keeps only in-frame clones and is missing some. The table includes roughly 85,000 clones, approximately 85% detected once. This material consisted of peripheral blood, taken on day 0 of MenACWY control vaccination. The source is an adult in good health.

The CDR3 nucleotides read TGTGCCAGCACTCAGGGTAGAAACTATGGCTACACCTTC. Translated: CASTQGRNYGYTF. This chain joins TRBV27 and TRBJ1-2; a possible D gene is TRBD1 (5 bases). CDR3 size: 13 residues. V lost 7 bases to trimming and J lost 2 bases, with 11 bases between them. Per germline, CDR1 MNHEY and CDR2 SMNVEV (reference sequence).

CDR3 in DNA: TGTGCCAGCAGTTACCCAAGGGGGCTTGGCTACACCTTC. Protein product: CASSYPRGLGYTF. The V call is TRBV6-2 or TRBV6-3, the J call TRBJ1-2; 7 nucleotides agree with TRBD1. The CDR3 covers 13 residues. CDR1 is MNHEY and CDR2 is SVGEGT in the germline V gene. V gave up 2 bases and J gave up 7 bases; unmatched junction bases: 4.

The gene calls are TRBV18 and TRBJ1-1; no definite D call. Germline loops: CDR1 KGHSH, CDR2 LQKENI. Trimming took off 3 bases at V and 0 bases at J, with 5 bases between the two ends. This CDR3 is 13 amino acids long. The DNA for the CDR3 is TGTGCCAGCTCACCCACAGTGAACACTGAAGCTTTCTTT. This translates into CASSPTVNTEAFF.

The V gene is TRBV9, the J gene TRBJ2-1; TRBD2 agrees at 8 bases. There are 16 residues in the CDR3. V gave up 2 bases and J gave up 0 bases; unmatched junction bases: 4. Germline V gene lookup returns CDR1 SGDLS and CDR2 YYNGEE. The CDR3 is CASSVAGGPSYNEQFF. CDR3 bases: TGTGCCAGCAGCGTCGCGGGGGGCCCCTCCTACAATGAGCAGTTCTTC. Complete variable domain (other parts from reference TRBV9 and TRBJ2-1): DSGVTQTPKHLITATGQRVTLRCSPRSGDLSVYWYQQSLDQGLQFLIQYYNGEERAKGNILERFSAQQFPDLHSELNLSSLELGDSALYFCASSVAGGPSYNEQFFGPGTRLTVL.

The genes are TRBV27 and TRBJ1-1, with TRBD1 identical over 11 bases. Germline CDR1 reads MNHEY; CDR2 reads SMNVEV (reference sequence). The CDR3 length is 14 residues. V trimming: 2 bases; J trimming: 6 bases; junction bases outside the gene matches: 2. CDR3 sequence reads: CASSLGTGGSEAFF. CDR3 bases: TGTGCCAGCAGTTTAGGGACAGGGGGATCTGAAGCTTTCTTT.

This chain connects TRBV10-3 to TRBJ1-4, with 8 bases lining up with TRBD1. With 2 bases clipped from V and 8 bases from J, the junction kept 19 bases outside the gene matches. The CDR3 is 19 residues long. Germline V lookup: CDR1 ENHRY, CDR2 SYGVKD. CDR3 region: CAISEGTGGVGPLSEKLFF. CDR3 nucleotides: TGTGCCATCAGTGAGGGAACAGGGGGAGTGGGGCCTTTATCCGAAAAACTGTTTTTT.

The chain employs TRBV7-9 and TRBJ1-2; TRBD1 might be the D (5 bases). Deletions cut 8 bases from V and 4 bases from J, with 14 bases between. This CDR3 contains 13 residues. CDR1 SEHNR and CDR2 FQNEAQ come from the germline V gene (reference sequence). The CDR3 protein is CASAGDVSYGYTF. CDR3 bases: TGTGCCAGCGCCGGGGACGTCAGCTATGGCTACACCTTC.

V is TRBV5-6 and J is TRBJ2-3; 15 bases fit TRBD2. Germline lookup yields CDR1 SGHDT and CDR2 YYEEEE. The CDR3 is 18 residues long. The junction had 9 bases not matched to a gene; V was cut back by 4 bases and J by 3 bases. In nucleotides, the CDR3 is TGTGCCAGCAGCCGGGGACTAGCGGGGGGCCCTCTTACAGATACGCAGTATTTT. It codes for CASSRGLAGGPLTDTQYF.